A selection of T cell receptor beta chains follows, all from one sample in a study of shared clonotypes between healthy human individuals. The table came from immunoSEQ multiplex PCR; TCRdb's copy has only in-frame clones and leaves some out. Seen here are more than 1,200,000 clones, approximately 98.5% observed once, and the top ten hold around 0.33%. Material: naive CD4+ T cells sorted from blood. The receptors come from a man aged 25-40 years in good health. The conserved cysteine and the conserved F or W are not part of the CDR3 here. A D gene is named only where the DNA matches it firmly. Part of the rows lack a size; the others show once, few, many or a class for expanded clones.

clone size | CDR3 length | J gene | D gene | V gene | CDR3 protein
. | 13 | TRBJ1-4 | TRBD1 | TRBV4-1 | ASSQAGTGDEKLF
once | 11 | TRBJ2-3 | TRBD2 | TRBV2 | ASSEDGGTGDY
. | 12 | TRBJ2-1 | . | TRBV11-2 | ASRGVGGMGEQF
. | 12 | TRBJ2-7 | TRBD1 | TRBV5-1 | ASSGTGASYEQY
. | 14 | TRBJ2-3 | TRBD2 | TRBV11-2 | ASSSPGLAVTDTQY
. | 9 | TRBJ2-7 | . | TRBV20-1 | SANDSPEQY
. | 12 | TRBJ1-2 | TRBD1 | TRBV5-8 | ASRPGQGAGGYT
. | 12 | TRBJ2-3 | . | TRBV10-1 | ASSVERSTDTQY
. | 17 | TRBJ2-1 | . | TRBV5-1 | ASSLPGGKGGNSYNEQF
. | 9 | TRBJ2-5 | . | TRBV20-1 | SARASGSQY
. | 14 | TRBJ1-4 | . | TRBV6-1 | ASSEMGVVTNEKLF
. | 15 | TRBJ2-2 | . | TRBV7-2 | ASSLTFWGRDTGELF
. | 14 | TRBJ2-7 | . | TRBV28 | ASSTTESSFVYEQY
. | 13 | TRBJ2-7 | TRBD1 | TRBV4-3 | ASRRRGTGPYEQY
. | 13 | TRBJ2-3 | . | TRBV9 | ASSVGAWRTDTQY
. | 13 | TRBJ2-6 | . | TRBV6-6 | ASSYQGTGANVLT
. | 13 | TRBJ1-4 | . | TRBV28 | ASSLYRPGEEKLF
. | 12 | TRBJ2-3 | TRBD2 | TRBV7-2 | ASSFSGNTDTQY
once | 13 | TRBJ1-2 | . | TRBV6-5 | ASSYGLITGGGYT
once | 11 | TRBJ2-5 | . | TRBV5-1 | ASSLGGRETQY